The 30 T cell receptor beta chains reported below all come from one sample, sequenced in a study of cytomegalovirus exposure and HLA in healthy donors. Researchers ran the PCR with 60 Vbeta and 13 Jbeta primers. Here immunoSEQ multiplex PCR was the method, and the copy in TCRdb shows in-frame clones only, minus some. The data show a few hundred thousand clones, 65% to 90% seen once. Specimen: PBMCs. The receptors originated from a girl under 18 in good health and CMV-seronegative.

This clone was picked up a small number of times. CDR3 DNA sequence: TGTGCCAGCAGCTTTCGAAGAGACTATGGCTACACCTTC. It yields the protein CASSFRRDYGYTF. The V gene is TRBV7-9, the J gene TRBJ1-2, with unresolved D. The CDR3 is made up of 13 amino acids. Germline CDR1 is SEHNR and CDR2 is FQNEAQ (reference sequence). The V and J ends lost 3 bases and 3 bases respectively, with 8 bases between them.

This chain joins TRBV10-3 and TRBJ2-5; tentatively, D is TRBD2 (6 bases). CDR3 length equals 13 residues. CDR1 ENHRY and CDR2 SYGVKD come from the germline V gene. The germline V and J ends were trimmed by 6 bases and 3 bases, with 11 bases remaining between them. The chain's CDR3 is CAIRGGAEETQYF. The DNA of the CDR3 is TGTGCCATCAGGGGGGGAGCGGAAGAGACCCAGTACTTC.

This chain connects TRBV5-1 to TRBJ2-5; D call uncertain. The CDR3 consists of 12 residues. CDR1 is SGHRS, CDR2 YFSETQ, per germline. Between the trimmed V and J ends, which lost 0 bases and 7 bases, there was a span of 7 bases. The CDR3 protein is CASSLERWTQYF. DNA for the CDR3: TGCGCCAGCAGCTTGGAACGGTGGACCCAGTACTTC.

This clone was observed once. The CDR3 coding sequence is TGCGCCAGCAGCCAAGTGACAGCGAACACCGGGGAGCTGTTTTTT. Amino acid sequence: CASSQVTANTGELFF. This chain links TRBV4-3 with TRBJ2-2; D is perhaps TRBD1 (5 bases). The CDR3 covers 15 residues. CDR1 and CDR2 (germline): LGHNA, YSLEER. V was cut by 1 base and J by 0 bases, with 6 bases left in between.

CDR3 coding DNA: TGTGCCAGTAGTCCCGCAGGGACCTACGAGCAGTACTTC. Its protein is CASSPAGTYEQYF. The chain joins TRBV19 to TRBJ2-7; D might be TRBD1 (5 bases). The length of the CDR3 is 13 residues. Germline assignment: CDR1 LNHDA and CDR2 SQIVND (reference sequence). Deletions cut 5 bases from V and 2 bases from J, with 10 bases between.

This chain uses TRBV25-1 with TRBJ2-2; 7 bases line up with TRBD1. Germline CDR1 and CDR2: MGHDK and SYGVNS. The V gene end was trimmed by 9 bases and the J gene end by 2 bases; junction bases not matched to a gene: 9. The CDR3 loop spans 15 amino acids. The CDR3 nucleotides are TGTGCCAGTACAAGACAGGGCCTAAACACCGGGGAGCTGTTTTTT. Translating it yields CASTRQGLNTGELFF.

A remark on this clone: A read error may account for a junction end that differs from germline. The rearrangement joins TRBV23-1 to TRBJ1-3, with D possibly being TRBD1 (6 bases). TRBV23-1 is sorted into the ORF group, with uncertain function. The CDR3 is made up of 14 amino acids. CDR3 DNA sequence: TGCGCCAGCAGGAGACAGGCCTCTGAAAACACCATATATTTT. Encoded protein: CASRRQASENTIYF.

The V call is TRBV15, the J call TRBJ1-1; D might be TRBD1 (5 bases). Germline lookup yields CDR1 LNHNV and CDR2 YYDKDF (reference sequence). V gave up 0 bases and J gave up 5 bases, with 7 bases separating them. CDR3 length equals 13 residues. CDR3 sequence reads: CATSRDKGTEAFF. The CDR3 DNA reads TGTGCCACCAGCAGAGATAAGGGGACTGAAGCTTTCTTT. Based on the CDR3 plus reference TRBV15 and TRBJ1-1, the full variable domain is DAMVIQNPRYQVTQFGKPVTLSCSQTLNHNVMYWYQQKSSQAPKLLFHYYDKDFNNEADTPDNFQSRRPNTSFCFLDIRSPGLGDTAMYLCATSRDKGTEAFFGQGTRLTVV.

The CDR3 sequence: CASSPRGSTEAFF. As DNA, the CDR3 is TGTGCCAGCAGCCCCAGGGGAAGCACTGAAGCTTTCTTT. J is TRBJ1-1 and V is TRBV6-5; TRBD1 might be the D (6 bases). Trimming stripped 6 bases from V and 4 bases from J, with 12 bases between. Germline-derived CDR1 and CDR2 are MNHEY and SVGAGI. The length of the CDR3 is 13 residues.

The chain employs TRBV28 and TRBJ2-7, with 8 bases that match TRBD1. This CDR3 comprises 16 residues. The junction had 9 bases not matched to a gene; V was cut back by 4 bases and J by 1 base. The germline gives CDR1 MDHEN, CDR2 SYDVKM. The CDR3, as DNA: TGTGCCAGCAGTTCCCCCAGGGGGCGTAAATCCTACGAGCAGTACTTC. Translating gives CASSSPRGRKSYEQYF.

The rearrangement uses TRBV6-5 and TRBJ1-2; perhaps TRBD1 as D (6 bases). Per the germline V gene, CDR1 is MNHEY and CDR2 is SVGAGI. The V end was cut by 8 bases, the J end by 4 bases, with 11 bases between. The CDR3 loop spans 12 amino acids. CDR3 region: CASRQVVYGYTF. CDR3 DNA sequence: TGTGCCAGCCGACAGGTGGTCTATGGCTACACCTTC.

The chain combines TRBV4-1 with TRBJ2-5; 13 positions match TRBD2. This CDR3 is 17 amino acids long. CDR1 and CDR2 (germline): MGHRA, YSYEKL. The trim removed 5 bases at V and 2 bases at J, leaving 8 bases unmatched. The CDR3 region is CASSARGTSGAQETQYF. Here the CDR3 DNA reads TGCGCCAGCAGCGCCCGGGGGACTAGCGGGGCGCAAGAGACCCAGTACTTC.

The chain links TRBV5-1 to TRBJ2-7; TRBD1 matches at 7 bases. Per the germline V gene, CDR1 is SGHRS and CDR2 is YFSETQ. Trimming removed 0 bases from V and 4 bases from J; junction bases left unmatched: 7. The CDR3 is 15 residues long. The CDR3 is CASSLGTGMKYEQYF. CDR3 bases: TGCGCCAGCAGCTTGGGGACAGGAATGAAGTACGAGCAGTACTTC.

The table lists this clone with a few counts. V gene TRBV7-2 combines with J gene TRBJ2-1; 7 bases fit TRBD1. With 5 bases clipped from V and 7 bases from J, the junction kept 8 bases outside the gene matches. The germline V gene has CDR1 SGHTA and CDR2 FQGNSA. The CDR3 loop spans 14 amino acids. The CDR3 here is CASSRGQARNEQFF. The CDR3 DNA reads as TGTGCCAGCAGCCGCGGACAGGCAAGGAATGAGCAGTTCTTC.

J is TRBJ2-1 and V is TRBV6-6; TRBD2 agrees at 10 bases. The CDR3 sequence is 13 residues long. The germline V gene encodes CDR1 MNHNY and CDR2 SVGAGI (reference sequence). V lost 5 bases, J lost 6 bases, and 1 base stayed unmatched. DNA of the CDR3: TGTGCCAGCAGTAGCGGGAGGGCCAATGAGCAGTTCTTC. Encoded protein: CASSSGRANEQFF.

The chain combines TRBV28 with TRBJ1-1; 8 nucleotides line up with TRBD1. The CDR3 runs to 14 residues. Germline V gene lookup returns CDR1 MDHEN and CDR2 SYDVKM. J lost 4 bases, V lost 5 bases, and 6 bases had no gene match. The CDR3 DNA follows: TGTGCCAGCAGTCACAGGGGGGCGATCACTGAAGCTTTCTTT. Amino acids: CASSHRGAITEAFF.

Concerning this clone: Other DNA sequences in this specimen translate into the identical CDR3. The chain links TRBV15 to TRBJ2-1, with D possibly TRBD1 on 6 matching bases. V gave up 5 bases and J gave up 5 bases, with 16 bases separating them. The CDR3 loop spans 15 amino acids. Germline loops: CDR1 LNHNV, CDR2 YYDKDF (reference sequence). The CDR3 nucleotides are TGTGCCACCAGCCCTACGAGACAGGACAACAATGAGCAGTTCTTC. It specifies CATSPTRQDNNEQFF.

The chain is built from TRBV28 and TRBJ2-7; 10 nucleotides align to TRBD2. V trimming: 6 bases; J trimming: 4 bases; junction bases outside the gene matches: 12. CDR1 is MDHEN, CDR2 SYDVKM, per germline. This CDR3 region has 16 residues. The CDR3 loop reads CASSPLTLAGVYEQYF. CDR3 DNA sequence: TGTGCCAGCAGCCCACTCACTCTAGCGGGGGTATACGAGCAGTACTTC.

CDR3 nucleotides: TGTGCCAGCAGCTTATCCGGCGGGAGGGATGAGCAGTTCTTC. Its protein product is CASSLSGGRDEQFF. The chain links TRBV7-9 to TRBJ2-1; 9 positions match TRBD2. Losses at the gene ends were 2 bases for V and 8 bases for J; bases not matched to a gene: 4. This CDR3 has 14 amino acids. The germline gives CDR1 SEHNR, CDR2 FQNEAQ (reference sequence).

CDR3 residues: CAIAGDSYEQYF. The CDR3 bases are TGTGCCATCGCAGGTGACTCCTACGAGCAGTACTTC. V is TRBV10-3 and J is TRBJ2-7; no reliable D call. The CDR3 runs 12 residues. Trimming cost V 8 bases and J 0 bases, with 8 bases left between them. Germline CDR1 reads ENHRY; CDR2 reads SYGVKD.

The chain employs TRBV9 and TRBJ2-5; 8 nucleotides align to TRBD2. Trimming took 4 bases from V and 5 from J; bases not matched to a gene: 10. This CDR3 is 15 amino acids long. Germline CDR1 SGDLS, CDR2 YYNGEE. Here the CDR3 DNA reads TGTGCCAGCAGCCCCGAGGGTAGCGGGGCTGAGACCCAGTACTTC. Protein sequence: CASSPEGSGAETQYF.

J is TRBJ2-5 and V is TRBV28, with a tentative D call TRBD1 (6 bases). In germline, CDR1 is MDHEN, CDR2 SYDVKM. The V gene lost 2 bases and the J gene lost 4 bases, with 17 bases spanning the gap. CDR3 length: 16 residues. The CDR3 DNA sequence: TGTGCCAGCAGTTTAGCCGGACAGCTTTTGCTAGAGACCCAGTACTTC. Translating gives CASSLAGQLLLETQYF.

V gene TRBV12-5 combines with J gene TRBJ1-1; 7 nucleotides agree with TRBD1. Trimming at V came to 0 bases and at J to 7 bases, leaving 8 bases not matched to a gene. In germline, CDR1 is LGHNT, CDR2 FRNRAP. The CDR3 is 15 amino acids. The CDR3 reads CASGLVGGTVVEAFF. Written as DNA, the CDR3 is TGTGCTAGTGGTTTGGTAGGGGGGACAGTAGTTGAAGCTTTCTTT.

This clone was counted a single time. The genes are TRBV28 and TRBJ1-1; 9 positions match TRBD1. Per germline, CDR1 MDHEN and CDR2 SYDVKM. V shed 4 bases and J 5 bases; nucleotides not matched to a gene: 8. CDR3 length equals 15 residues. The CDR3 sequence is CASSSPGTGRTEAFF. The CDR3 DNA reads as TGTGCCAGCAGTTCTCCCGGGACAGGGCGGACTGAAGCTTTCTTT.

This chain connects TRBV28 to TRBJ1-5; a possible D gene is TRBD1 (6 bases). Germline V gene sequence: CDR1 MDHEN, CDR2 SYDVKM. Trimming shortened V by 4 bases and J by 4 bases, and 14 bases separated the two germline ends. This CDR3 contains 15 residues. CDR3 coding DNA: TGTGCCAGCAGTTCTCGGGGACACAAAAATCAGCCCCAGCATTTT. This translates into CASSSRGHKNQPQHF.

The genes are TRBV7-8 and TRBJ1-2, with D possibly matching TRBD1 (5 bases). Germline V gene lookup returns CDR1 SGHVS and CDR2 FQNEAQ. This CDR3 has 15 amino acids. With 1 base removed from V and 7 bases from J, the gap between germline ends came to 16 bases. The CDR3 protein is CASSLGPSGRGGYTF. CDR3 DNA sequence: TGTGCCAGCAGCTTAGGCCCGTCGGGTAGGGGTGGCTACACCTTC.

The J gene is TRBJ1-2, the V gene TRBV28; TRBD1 might be the D (5 bases). The CDR3 consists of 13 residues. Per the germline V gene, CDR1 is MDHEN and CDR2 is SYDVKM. V lost 7 bases, J lost 8 bases, and 17 bases lay in between. The CDR3 spells CASITRQQRGYTF. The CDR3 bases are TGTGCCAGCATAACTCGACAGCAACGGGGCTACACCTTC.

Only a few counts were recorded for this clone. The chain links TRBV10-3 to TRBJ2-2, with 10 bases aligning to TRBD2. The trim removed 6 bases at V and 7 bases at J, leaving 8 bases unmatched. The CDR3 has 15 amino acids. Germline CDR1 and CDR2: ENHRY and SYGVKD. In nucleotides, the CDR3 is TGTGCCATCAGCCCGGGACTAGCGTTAATCGGGGAGCTGTTTTTT. Residues: CAISPGLALIGELFF.

The rearrangement links TRBV19 to TRBJ2-1, with 10 bases lining up with TRBD1. This CDR3 has 17 amino acids. Germline V gene sequence: CDR1 LNHDA, CDR2 SQIVND (reference sequence). With V trimmed by 5 bases and J by 1 base, 8 bases remained unmatched. The DNA for the CDR3 is TGTGCCAGTAGTCCCCGCCGACAGGGGGCTTCCTACAATGAGCAGTTCTTC. This translates into CASSPRRQGASYNEQFF.

The chain links TRBV5-6 to TRBJ2-1, with 7 nucleotides matching TRBD2. The junction had 6 bases not matched to a gene; V was cut back by 0 bases and J by 3 bases. This CDR3 region has 16 residues. CDR1 SGHDT and CDR2 YYEEEE come from the germline V gene. CDR3 coding DNA: TGTGCCAGCAGCTTGGGGGGCGGGAGCTTCTACAATGAGCAGTTCTTC. It specifies CASSLGGGSFYNEQFF.